What follows describes a single T cell receptor (beta chain). The antigen remains unidentified. Germline V gene data show CDR1 as MNHNS and CDR2 as SASEGT. This CDR3 is built from 14 residues. V was pared by 7 bases and J by 6 bases, with 8 bases of the junction left unmatched. This record comes from a study of radiotherapy plus CTLA-4 blockade in lung cancer. Study summary: Objective response was observed in about 19% of patients, and disease control in 31%. General study points: In blood, after radiotherapy plus ipilimumab, tumor-derived TCR clones expanded.

The assay was immunoSEQ multiplex PCR, and TCRdb's table has in-frame clones only and misses some. The repertoire holds 90,000 to 95,000 clones, about 83% seen once, with 0.75% to 0.85% in the top ten. This chain connects TRBV6-1 to TRBJ2-5, with 10 bases aligning to TRBD2. The source material was peripheral blood, sampled from a patient treated with radiotherapy plus ipilimumab. The sequence was obtained from a human donor with non-small cell lung cancer who had stable disease on radiotherapy plus ipilimumab. The CDR3, as DNA: TGTGCCAGCAAGAGAGCGGGGGGGCAGAAGACCCAGTACTTC. This codes for CASKRAGGQKTQYF.